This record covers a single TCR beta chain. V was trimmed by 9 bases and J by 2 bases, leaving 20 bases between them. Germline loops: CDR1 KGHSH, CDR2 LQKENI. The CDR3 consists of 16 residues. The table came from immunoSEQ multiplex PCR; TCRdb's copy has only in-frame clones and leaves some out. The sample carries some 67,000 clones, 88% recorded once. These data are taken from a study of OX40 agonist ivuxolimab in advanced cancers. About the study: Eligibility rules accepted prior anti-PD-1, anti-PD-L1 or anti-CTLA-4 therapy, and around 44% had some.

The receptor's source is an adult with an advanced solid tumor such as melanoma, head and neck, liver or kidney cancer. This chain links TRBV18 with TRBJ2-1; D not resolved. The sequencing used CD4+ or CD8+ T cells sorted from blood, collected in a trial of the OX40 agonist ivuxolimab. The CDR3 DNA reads TGTGCCAGTTCTCTCCAAGGGTCATTAGCCTACAATGAGCAGTTCTTC. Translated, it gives CASSLQGSLAYNEQFF.